This TCR beta chain was retrieved from a study of blood T cell repertoires in COVID-19. The germline CDR1 and CDR2 sequences are MNHEY and SVGAGI. Trimming took 6 bases from V and 4 from J, leaving 15 bases between them. This CDR3 is built from 15 residues. Here immunoSEQ multiplex PCR was the method, and the copy in TCRdb shows in-frame clones only, minus some. The data show roughly 99,000 clones, about 85% seen once. Sequencing was carried out using peripheral blood. This clonotype originated in a woman over 75 with acute or convalescent COVID-19. The genes are TRBV6-5 and TRBJ1-4; D ambiguous. The CDR3 sequence is CASRKTRGFNEKLFF. CDR3 in DNA: TGTGCCAGCAGGAAGACTAGAGGCTTTAATGAAAAACTGTTTTTT.